These 19 T cell receptor beta chains were all obtained from the same sample, sequenced in a study of shared clonotypes between healthy human individuals. The table came from immunoSEQ multiplex PCR; TCRdb's copy has only in-frame clones and leaves some out. The table has roughly 1,600,000 clones, about 98.5% seen once. Sequencing was carried out using naive CD4+ T cells sorted from blood. Subset here: CD45RA+ positively selected. Receptors were obtained from a man aged 25-45 years in good health.

The J gene is TRBJ2-3, the V gene TRBV7-9; D possibly corresponds to TRBD1 (6 bases). CDR3 length: 16 amino acids. The V gene's germline CDR1 is SEHNR and CDR2 FQNEAQ (reference sequence). The V end lost 1 base, the J end lost 0 bases, and 11 bases lay between the germline ends. CDR3 in DNA: TGTGCCAGCAGCTTAGGGGGACACCGCAGCACAGATACGCAGTATTTT. Translated, it gives CASSLGGHRSTDTQYF.

V usage is TRBV7-3 and J usage is TRBJ2-6; a possible D gene is TRBD1 (5 bases). This CDR3 is built from 15 residues. V was trimmed by 5 bases and J by 1 base, leaving 9 bases between them. CDR1 SGHTA and CDR2 FQGTGA come from the germline V gene. The CDR3, as DNA: TGTGCCAGCAGCCCGCAGGGATCTGGGGCCAACGTCCTGACTTTC. Protein: CASSPQGSGANVLTF.

The chain links TRBV30 to TRBJ2-7, with D possibly matching TRBD2 (5 bases). Germline V gene sequence: CDR1 GTSNPN, CDR2 SVGIG (reference sequence). CDR3 size: 16 residues. Trimming removed 4 bases at V and 2 bases at J, with 21 bases between. CDR3 in amino acids: CAWNSGSSRRAYEQYF. The CDR3 DNA sequence: TGTGCCTGGAACTCTGGGTCTAGCCGAAGAGCCTACGAGCAGTACTTC.

The gene calls are TRBV30 and TRBJ2-1; unclear D gene. The CDR3 loop spans 15 amino acids. V lost 0 bases to trimming and J lost 3 bases, with 12 bases between them. CDR1 GTSNPN and CDR2 SVGIG come from the germline V gene (reference sequence). CDR3 bases: TGTGCCTGGAGTGTACAGAGCGCCGACTACAATGAGCAGTTCTTC. Amino acids: CAWSVQSADYNEQFF.

The V and J genes are TRBV6-1 and TRBJ2-7; D not certain. In germline, CDR1 is MNHNS, CDR2 SASEGT. Trimming left V 8 bases short and J 1 base short, with 18 bases between. This CDR3 spans 15 amino acids. For the CDR3, the DNA is TGTGCCAGCGTAAGTCGTCTAAGGGCATCCTACGAGCAGTACTTC. It specifies CASVSRLRASYEQYF.

The chain recombines TRBV2 with TRBJ2-7; D not certain. The V gene's germline CDR1 is SNHLY and CDR2 FYNNEI. The CDR3 has 12 residues. V lost 0 bases and J 7 bases, leaving 7 bases between the germline ends. CDR3 sequence: CASSEAHEEQYF. CDR3 DNA: TGTGCCAGCAGTGAAGCGCACGAAGAGCAGTACTTC.

The gene calls are TRBV4-3 and TRBJ2-1, with TRBD2 matching over 14 bases. Germline-derived CDR1 and CDR2 are LGHNA and YSLEER. The CDR3 has 17 residues. Trimming removed 4 bases from V and 7 bases from J; junction bases left unmatched: 9. CDR3 in amino acids: CASSLGLAGVFGNEQFF. The CDR3 DNA follows: TGCGCCAGCAGCCTGGGACTAGCGGGAGTGTTTGGGAATGAGCAGTTCTTC.

V is TRBV9 and J is TRBJ2-7; the D is unclear. This CDR3 region has 14 residues. Trimming pared 0 bases from V and 6 bases from J, leaving 13 bases between. Germline assignment: CDR1 SGDLS and CDR2 YYNGEE. CDR3 in amino acids: CASSVAPVYREQYF. The DNA for the CDR3 is TGTGCCAGCAGCGTAGCCCCGGTTTACCGCGAGCAGTACTTC.

Worth noting for this clone: Other DNA sequences in this specimen translate into the identical CDR3. This chain connects TRBV5-1 to TRBJ2-5, with 7 bases lining up with TRBD2. Germline V gene data show CDR1 as SGHRS and CDR2 as YFSETQ. Trimming took 0 bases from V and 2 from J; bases not matched to a gene: 4. This CDR3 region has 15 residues. For the CDR3, the DNA is TGCGCCAGCAGCTTGGGACTAGCAGGTCAAGAGACCCAGTACTTC. As protein: CASSLGLAGQETQYF.

The chain carries TRBV7-9 and TRBJ1-5, with D possibly TRBD1 on 5 matching bases. Per germline, CDR1 SEHNR and CDR2 FQNEAQ (reference sequence). The CDR3 is made up of 14 amino acids. Trimming left V 5 bases short and J 3 bases short, with 11 bases between. The CDR3 here is CASSPGTSNQPQHF. CDR3 in DNA: TGTGCCAGCAGCCCCGGGACGTCCAATCAGCCCCAGCATTTT.

The chain has TRBV5-4 and TRBJ2-2; D perhaps matches TRBD1 (6 bases). This CDR3 is built from 15 residues. Germline CDR1 and CDR2: SGHNT and YYREEE (reference sequence). V was cut by 2 bases and J by 4 bases, with 12 bases left in between. CDR3 DNA sequence: TGTGCCAGCAGCTTACAGGGTGATGGCACCGGGGAGCTGTTTTTT. The encoded protein is CASSLQGDGTGELFF.

CDR3 DNA: TGTGCCAGCAGCAGGACAGTCTACAATGAGCAGTTCTTC. It encodes CASSRTVYNEQFF. This chain joins TRBV6-6 and TRBJ2-1; D is possibly TRBD1 (6 bases). The germline V gene has CDR1 MNHNY and CDR2 SVGAGI (reference sequence). Trimming took 6 bases from V and 3 from J, leaving 9 bases between them. The CDR3 loop spans 13 amino acids.

The chain is built from TRBV18 and TRBJ2-3, with 14 positions matching TRBD2. The V gene's germline CDR1 is KGHSH and CDR2 LQKENI. V was clipped by 5 bases and J by 6 bases; unmatched bases: 4. The CDR3 totals 15 residues. For the CDR3, the DNA is TGTGCCAGCTCAGCGAGACTAGCGGGAGGGGATACGCAGTATTTT. It is translated as CASSARLAGGDTQYF. The full variable domain, rest sourced from reference TRBV18 and TRBJ2-3, is NAGVMQNPRHLVRRRGQEARLRCSPMKGHSHVYWYRQLPEEGLKFMVYLQKENIIDESGMPKERFSAEFPKEGPSILRIQQVVRGDSAAYFCASSARLAGGDTQYFGPGTRLTVL.

This chain joins TRBV29-1 and TRBJ2-7, with TRBD1 matching 9 bases. V was pared by 4 bases and J by 5 bases, with 6 bases of the junction left unmatched. Germline loops: CDR1 SQVTM, CDR2 ANQGSEA. This CDR3 region has 13 residues. CDR3 amino acids: CSVVRDRAHEQYF. CDR3 nucleotide sequence: TGCAGCGTTGTGAGGGACAGGGCCCACGAGCAGTACTTC.

The J gene is TRBJ2-7, the V gene TRBV6-6; 10 bases match TRBD2. Germline CDR1 and CDR2: MNHNY and SVGAGI (reference sequence). The CDR3 covers 13 residues. With V trimmed by 6 bases and J by 4 bases, 3 bases remained unmatched. The CDR3 coding sequence is TGTGCCAGCAGCCTAGCGGGAGTTTACGAGCAGTACTTC. Encoded protein: CASSLAGVYEQYF.

The chain has TRBV6-5 and TRBJ2-2; 7 nucleotides agree with TRBD2. This CDR3 has 15 residues. The germline gives CDR1 MNHEY, CDR2 SVGAGI. Trimming at V came to 6 bases and at J to 0 bases, leaving 4 bases not matched to a gene. CDR3 sequence (DNA): TGTGCCAGCAGCCAACTAGCGTCGAACACCGGGGAGCTGTTTTTT. It yields the protein CASSQLASNTGELFF.

The chain links TRBV5-1 to TRBJ2-3; D gene ambiguous. The CDR3 has 14 amino acids. The germline gives CDR1 SGHRS, CDR2 YFSETQ. The V end lost 4 bases, the J end lost 6 bases, and 15 bases lay between the germline ends. The CDR3 is CASSLIVQPDTQYF. In DNA form, the CDR3 reads TGCGCCAGCAGCCTGATCGTACAGCCGGATACGCAGTATTTT.

The genes are TRBV21-1 and TRBJ2-7; the table's D call TRBD2 went unverified against the DNA. TRBV21-1 is an annotated pseudogene. This CDR3 has 15 residues. CDR3 sequence reads: CASQGLAGVSYEQYF. The CDR3 DNA sequence: TGTGCCAGCCAGGGACTAGCGGGAGTCTCCTACGAGCAGTACTTC.

The rearrangement joins TRBV10-2 to TRBJ2-1; D uncertain. Trimming removed 6 bases from V and 7 bases from J, with 10 bases in between. CDR3 size: 12 residues. Germline assignment: CDR1 WSHSY and CDR2 SAAADI. This CDR3 is CASRSLFNEQFF. CDR3 in DNA: TGCGCCAGCAGAAGTTTATTTAATGAGCAGTTCTTC.